The 9 T cell receptor beta chains below all came from one sample that was sequenced in a study of cytomegalovirus exposure and HLA in healthy donors. Repertoires were generated with immunoSEQ multiplex PCR, while TCRdb's copy carries only in-frame clones and drops some. The sample records around 160,000 clones, about 90% being singletons. Sequences were obtained from PBMCs. The receptors originated from a woman under 30 in good health and CMV-seropositive.

In DNA, the CDR3 is TGTGCCAGCAGCTCCAGGGGGATAGATACGCAGTATTTT. Amino acid sequence: CASSSRGIDTQYF. The chain couples TRBV27 to TRBJ2-3, with 7 bases that match TRBD1. Trimming cost V 6 bases and J 5 bases; bases outside gene matches: 5. There are 13 residues in the CDR3. Germline assignment: CDR1 MNHEY and CDR2 SMNVEV (reference sequence).

This chain uses TRBV4-1 with TRBJ1-2, with 9 bases aligning to TRBD1. The CDR3 extends over 15 amino acids. The junction had 4 bases not matched to a gene; V was cut back by 3 bases and J by 2 bases. CDR1 and CDR2 from the germline V gene are MGHRA and YSYEKL. The CDR3 region has the DNA TGCGCCAGCAGCCAGGATGACAGGGGGAACTATGGCTACACCTTC. Amino acids: CASSQDDRGNYGYTF.

The CDR3 loop is CASSLGTEGNEQFF. The CDR3 DNA reads TGTGCCAGCAGCTTAGGAACTGAGGGTAATGAGCAGTTCTTC. This chain uses TRBV7-9 with TRBJ2-1, with D maybe TRBD2 (5 bases). This CDR3 region has 14 residues. The V end lost 1 base, the J end lost 7 bases, and 11 bases lay between the germline ends. CDR1 is SEHNR, CDR2 FQNEAQ, per germline (reference sequence).

In this sample, this clone turned up once. The gene calls are TRBV7-2 and TRBJ2-5, with TRBD2 as a possible D gene (5 bases). Between the trimmed V and J ends, which lost 5 bases and 4 bases, there was a span of 11 bases. Germline V lookup: CDR1 SGHTA, CDR2 FQGNSA. The CDR3 sequence is 13 residues long. The CDR3 protein is CASSGRERETQYF. The CDR3 bases are TGTGCCAGCAGCGGAAGGGAGCGAGAGACCCAGTACTTC. The full variable domain, in which reference TRBV7-2 and TRBJ2-5 provide the parts outside the CDR3, is GAGVSQSPSNKVTEKGKDVELRCDPISGHTALYWYRQSLGQGLEFLIYFQGNSAPDKSGLPSDRFSAERTGGSVSTLTIQRTQQEDSAVYLCASSGRERETQYFGPGTRLLVL.

The V and J genes are TRBV19 and TRBJ1-4; the D gene is possibly TRBD1 (5 bases). The CDR3 contains 15 residues. Trimming took off 6 bases at V and 5 bases at J, with 16 bases between the two ends. CDR1 and CDR2 (germline): LNHDA, SQIVND (reference sequence). The CDR3 spells CASSPPGGGNEKLFF. The CDR3 nucleotides read TGTGCCAGTAGCCCCCCCGGGGGAGGGAATGAAAAACTGTTTTTT.

V and J are TRBV4-2 and TRBJ1-2; 8 bases map to TRBD1. V was clipped by 1 base and J by 4 bases; unmatched bases: 5. The CDR3 extends over 15 amino acids. Looked up from germline, CDR1 is LGHNA and CDR2 is YNFKEQ. CDR3 amino acids: CASSQGLQGAYGYTF. Written as DNA, the CDR3 is TGTGCCAGCAGCCAAGGGCTGCAGGGGGCCTATGGCTACACCTTC.

The J gene is TRBJ1-3, the V gene TRBV7-8; 7 nucleotides agree with TRBD1. This CDR3 is built from 14 residues. V trimming: 5 bases; J trimming: 2 bases; junction bases outside the gene matches: 3. CDR1 is SGHVS, CDR2 FQNEAQ, per germline. CDR3 coding DNA: TGTGCCAGCAGCGCGGGACAGCCTGGAAACACCATATATTTT. This gives the protein CASSAGQPGNTIYF.

The rearrangement uses TRBV9 and TRBJ2-1; TRBD2 matches 7 bases. The CDR3 runs 16 residues. Germline V gene lookup returns CDR1 SGDLS and CDR2 YYNGEE. After removal of 4 bases from V and 0 bases from J, the junction contained 7 bases not matched to a gene. CDR3 loop: CASSPRGGGSYNEQFF. For the CDR3, the DNA is TGTGCCAGCAGCCCCCGGGGCGGGGGCTCCTACAATGAGCAGTTCTTC.

This chain connects TRBV7-9 to TRBJ2-3, with D unresolved. Germline V gene data show CDR1 as SEHNR and CDR2 as FQNEAQ (reference sequence). Trimming removed 1 base at V and 4 bases at J, with 6 bases between. The CDR3 covers 13 residues. The CDR3 DNA follows: TGTGCCAGCAGCTTAGTCCAGGCAGATACGCAGTATTTT. Protein: CASSLVQADTQYF.